One TCR beta chain is described in this entry. Its target is unknown. Template switching introduced a universal primer site, and the cDNA bore unique molecular identifiers. Using its own MiXCR run on the 5' RACE reads, TCRdb lists one record per CDR3 protein. The sample consists of under 250,000 distinct CDR3 sequences, approximately 9% of them appearing once. The data derive from a study of identical twins. Study results and caveats: Models underestimated TCR alpha sharing (out-of-frame) in monozygotic twins. Abundant beta clonotypes from cord blood had fewer insertions, unlike memory repertoires, which showed none.

This CDR3 has 14 amino acids. The germline V gene has CDR1 SGHNT and CDR2 YENEEA. Trimming left V 0 bases short and J 3 bases short, with 6 bases between. The material sequenced was memory (CD45RO+) T cells sorted from blood. This TCR was recovered from a woman younger than 30 in good health. The chain employs TRBV11-3 and TRBJ2-1; D is possibly TRBD1 (5 bases). The CDR3 sequence: CASSLDGHYNEQFF. The CDR3 region has the DNA TGTGCCAGCAGCTTAGATGGACACTACAATGAGCAGTTCTTC.